These 25 T cell receptor beta chains were all obtained from the same sample, sequenced in a study of blood T cell repertoires in COVID-19. The data were produced by immunoSEQ multiplex PCR, yet TCRdb's version contains in-frame clones alone and is incomplete. Among under 250,000 clones listed, roughly 80% were seen once. The sample comprised peripheral blood. The receptors here all came from a woman aged 18-29 years with acute or convalescent COVID-19.

V and J are TRBV6-2 or TRBV6-3 and TRBJ2-7; D ambiguous. V lost 6 bases and J 2 bases, leaving 20 bases between the germline ends. There are 16 residues in the CDR3. CDR1 is MNHEY, CDR2 SVGEGT, per germline. The CDR3 region is CASSRLYFAPAYEQYF. The CDR3 nucleotides are TGTGCCAGCAGCCGCCTCTATTTTGCGCCCGCCTACGAGCAGTACTTC.

This rearrangement joins TRBV11-2 to TRBJ2-2; 11 nucleotides line up with TRBD2. After removal of 3 bases from V and 8 bases from J, the junction contained 5 bases not matched to a gene. The CDR3 totals 15 residues. In germline, CDR1 is SGHAT, CDR2 FQNNGV. The chain's CDR3 is CASSFLAGGRGELFF. CDR3 DNA sequence: TGTGCCAGCAGCTTTCTAGCGGGAGGTCGGGGGGAGCTGTTTTTT.

This chain links TRBV7-2 with TRBJ2-7; 10 bases line up with TRBD1. The CDR3 extends over 14 amino acids. Trimming took 1 base from V and 9 from J; bases not matched to a gene: 6. Germline V CDR1 and CDR2: SGHTA, FQGNSA. The CDR3 DNA sequence: TGTGCCAGCAGCTTAGGGACAGGGGGTGGTGCGCAGTACTTC. Protein sequence: CASSLGTGGGAQYF.

The chain employs TRBV18 and TRBJ2-7, with 8 bases lining up with TRBD1. With 0 bases clipped from V and 5 bases from J, the junction kept 3 bases outside the gene matches. CDR3 length equals 14 residues. The germline gives CDR1 KGHSH, CDR2 LQKENI. The CDR3 sequence: CASSPPAGGDEQYF. The CDR3 region has the DNA TGTGCCAGCTCACCACCTGCAGGGGGCGACGAGCAGTACTTC.

The chain has TRBV12-5 and TRBJ2-7; the match to TRBD1 covers 8 bases. The CDR3 contains 17 residues. The germline CDR1 and CDR2 sequences are LGHNT and FRNRAP. With 1 base clipped from V and 3 bases from J, the junction kept 11 bases outside the gene matches. CDR3 bases: TGTGCTAGTGGTTTGGGCCCGGGACAGGCTACGCTCTACGAGCAGTACTTC. It specifies CASGLGPGQATLYEQYF. The full variable domain, rest sourced from reference TRBV12-5 and TRBJ2-7, is DARVTQTPRHKVTEMGQEVTMRCQPILGHNTVFWYRQTMMQGLELLAYFRNRAPLDDSGMPKDRFSAEMPDATLATLKIQPSEPRDSAVYFCASGLGPGQATLYEQYFGPGTRLTVT.

The genes are TRBV29-1 and TRBJ2-1, with TRBD1 identical over 8 bases. The CDR3 contains 18 residues. J was trimmed by 0 bases and V by 6 bases; bases with no gene match: 16. CDR1 is SQVTM, CDR2 ANQGSEA, per germline. This CDR3 is CSVPKTDRGQSSYNEQFF. DNA for the CDR3: TGCAGCGTCCCCAAAACAGACAGGGGACAAAGCTCCTACAATGAGCAGTTCTTC.

V usage is TRBV29-1 and J usage is TRBJ2-7, with 14 bases matching TRBD2. CDR3 length: 15 residues. Germline V lookup: CDR1 SQVTM, CDR2 ANQGSEA. The ends lost 0 bases at V and 4 bases at J; junction bases unmatched: 2. CDR3 sequence reads: CSVEDGLAGGYEQYF. The CDR3 nucleotides are TGCAGCGTTGAAGATGGACTAGCGGGAGGATACGAGCAGTACTTC.

The chain employs TRBV20-1 and TRBJ2-3; no definite D call. This CDR3 spans 11 amino acids. Trimming removed 3 bases at V and 8 bases at J, with 9 bases between. Germline values: CDR1 DFQATT, CDR2 SNEGSKA (reference sequence). CDR3 sequence (DNA): TGCAGTGCTAGTCTAATCGGTACGCAGTATTTT. The encoded protein is CSASLIGTQYF.

The chain is built from TRBV18 and TRBJ1-2; 9 bases match TRBD1. The CDR3 is 13 amino acids. V was clipped by 8 bases and J by 3 bases; unmatched bases: 4. Per germline, CDR1 KGHSH and CDR2 LQKENI. The CDR3 spells CASTWTGDYGYTF. The CDR3 DNA follows: TGTGCCAGCACATGGACAGGGGACTATGGCTACACCTTC. Drawing the rest from reference TRBV18 and TRBJ1-2, the complete variable domain is NAGVMQNPRHLVRRRGQEARLRCSPMKGHSHVYWYRQLPEEGLKFMVYLQKENIIDESGMPKERFSAEFPKEGPSILRIQQVVRGDSAAYFCASTWTGDYGYTFGSGTRLTVV.

The genes are TRBV19 and TRBJ2-7; the D gene is possibly TRBD1 (5 bases). In germline, CDR1 is LNHDA, CDR2 SQIVND (reference sequence). This CDR3 spans 14 amino acids. V lost 6 bases to trimming and J lost 2 bases, with 14 bases between them. Written as DNA, the CDR3 is TGTGCCAGTAGGACAGATTTCCCCCCCTACGAGCAGTACTTC. This sequence encodes CASRTDFPPYEQYF.

The rearrangement joins TRBV5-4 to TRBJ1-2; TRBD1 is a possible D gene (6 bases). The V end was cut by 7 bases, the J end by 5 bases, with 18 bases between. This CDR3 is 14 amino acids long. Germline V lookup: CDR1 SGHNT, CDR2 YYREEE (reference sequence). The CDR3 DNA reads as TGTGCCAGCTCACCGGGGGGCAGGAGATATGGCTACACCTTC. It encodes CASSPGGRRYGYTF.

The chain employs TRBV19 and TRBJ2-3; TRBD1 matches 12 bases. This CDR3 has 15 residues. V was pared by 5 bases and J by 4 bases, with 4 bases of the junction left unmatched. CDR1 is LNHDA, CDR2 SQIVND, per germline (reference sequence). CDR3 coding DNA: TGTGCCAGTAGTCGGGACAGGGGGCAGGCAGATACGCAGTATTTT. Amino acid sequence: CASSRDRGQADTQYF. Looking up the rest from reference TRBV19 and TRBJ2-3 gives the full variable domain: DGGITQSPKYLFRKEGQNVTLSCEQNLNHDAMYWYRQDPGQGLRLIYYSQIVNDFQKGDIAEGYSVSREKKESFPLTVTSAQKNPTAFYLCASSRDRGQADTQYFGPGTRLTVL.

Here the CDR3 DNA reads TGTGCCAGTGCACAGGGGAAAGGTCAGCCCCAGCATTTT. Amino acid sequence: CASAQGKGQPQHF. The chain links TRBV27 to TRBJ1-5; 7 bases fit TRBD1. Unmatched junction bases numbered 8, after V lost 9 bases and J lost 6 bases. CDR1 and CDR2 (germline): MNHEY, SMNVEV (reference sequence). The CDR3 is 13 amino acids.

The rearrangement joins TRBV2 to TRBJ2-1; TRBD2 matches 9 bases. Losses at the gene ends were 10 bases for V and 6 bases for J; bases not matched to a gene: 16. The CDR3 runs 16 residues. CDR1 is SNHLY, CDR2 FYNNEI, per germline. For the CDR3, the DNA is TGTGCCACCGACATAGCGGGAGAACTCTTGGGCAATGAGCAGTTCTTC. Encoded protein: CATDIAGELLGNEQFF.

The V call is TRBV28, the J call TRBJ2-5; TRBD2 aligns across 8 bases. Germline V gene sequence: CDR1 MDHEN, CDR2 SYDVKM. CDR3 length equals 12 residues. V trimming: 6 bases; J trimming: 5 bases; junction bases outside the gene matches: 2. The CDR3 sequence is CASRAGVETQYF. The CDR3 DNA is TGTGCCAGCAGAGCGGGAGTGGAGACCCAGTACTTC.

The chain combines TRBV7-2 with TRBJ2-5; no clear D gene. Trimming stripped 3 bases from V and 5 bases from J, with 13 bases between. The CDR3 is 14 residues long. Looked up from germline, CDR1 is SGHTA and CDR2 is FQGNSA. Here the CDR3 reads CASSLARSWETQYF. CDR3 coding DNA: TGTGCCAGCAGCTTGGCCAGATCCTGGGAGACCCAGTACTTC.

The chain recombines TRBV3-1 (or the pseudogene TRBV3-2) with TRBJ2-2, with TRBD1 identical over 8 bases. Trimming removed 0 bases from V and 0 bases from J; junction bases left unmatched: 15. CDR1 and CDR2 from the germline V gene are LGHDT and YNNKEL (reference sequence). The CDR3 consists of 21 residues. This CDR3 is CASSQESNWTGLRSNTGELFF. As DNA, the CDR3 is TGTGCCAGCAGCCAAGAGTCGAATTGGACAGGGTTAAGATCGAACACCGGGGAGCTGTTTTTT.

The V gene is TRBV18, the J gene TRBJ2-1, with 10 nucleotides matching TRBD1. CDR1 is KGHSH and CDR2 is LQKENI in the germline V gene. The junction had 10 bases not matched to a gene; V was cut back by 3 bases and J by 5 bases. There are 17 residues in the CDR3. The DNA of the CDR3 is TGTGCCAGCTCACCTGGGACAGGGGCAGGGGTAGACAATGAGCAGTTCTTC. Translating gives CASSPGTGAGVDNEQFF.

The J gene is TRBJ1-1, the V gene TRBV20-1, with D hard to call. The CDR3 has 11 amino acids. In germline, CDR1 is DFQATT, CDR2 SNEGSKA (reference sequence). Between the trimmed V and J ends, which lost 8 bases and 3 bases, there was a span of 10 bases. The CDR3 protein is CSTMADTEAFF. The DNA of the CDR3 is TGCAGTACCATGGCGGACACTGAAGCTTTCTTT.

The CDR3, as DNA: TGTGCCAGCAGCTTCGGGACTAGCGGGAGTCGAGAGCAGTTCTTC. It specifies CASSFGTSGSREQFF. The rearrangement joins TRBV5-8 to TRBJ2-1, with TRBD2 identical over 14 bases. The CDR3 spans 15 residues. Losses at the gene ends were 2 bases for V and 10 bases for J; bases not matched to a gene: 5. Germline V gene sequence: CDR1 SGHTS, CDR2 YDEGEE.

The chain links TRBV3-1 (or the pseudogene TRBV3-2) to TRBJ1-5; D is undetermined. Germline V CDR1 and CDR2: LGHDT, YNNKEL (reference sequence). Deletions cut 3 bases from V and 0 bases from J, with 6 bases between. The CDR3 length is 14 residues. The CDR3 here is CASSQQYSNQPQHF. In DNA, the CDR3 is TGTGCCAGCAGCCAGCAGTATAGCAATCAGCCCCAGCATTTT.

The V call is TRBV28, the J call TRBJ2-4, with a weak D call TRBD2 (6 bases). Germline-derived CDR1 and CDR2 are MDHEN and SYDVKM. This CDR3 spans 18 amino acids. With 6 bases removed from V and 0 bases from J, the gap between germline ends came to 21 bases. The chain's CDR3 is CASRLEPRGTLAKNIQYF. The DNA for the CDR3 is TGTGCCAGCAGACTCGAGCCCCGGGGGACCCTAGCCAAAAACATTCAGTACTTC.

The chain employs TRBV13 and TRBJ2-1; 11 bases are a match to TRBD2. Trimming took 1 base from V and 3 from J; bases not matched to a gene: 2. The CDR3 runs 16 residues. Germline V gives CDR1 PRHDT, CDR2 FYEKMQ (reference sequence). The CDR3 sequence: CASSLEGLAVYNEQFF. Written as DNA, the CDR3 is TGTGCCAGCAGCTTAGAGGGACTAGCGGTCTACAATGAGCAGTTCTTC.

Only one count was recorded for this clone. One junction end does not reproduce the germline sequence, and a read error may be involved. The rearrangement links TRBV6-2 or TRBV6-3 to TRBJ2-7; D unresolved. Germline-derived CDR1 and CDR2 are MNHEY and SVGEGT. The CDR3 has 12 residues. The CDR3 sequence is CASSSGPYGQYF. DNA for the CDR3: TGTGCCAGCAGTTCTGGGCCCTACGGGCAGTACTTC.

A remark on this clone: This sample includes further DNA sequences coding for the same CDR3. The chain combines TRBV6-4 with TRBJ2-2, with 12 bases lining up with TRBD2. After removal of 6 bases from V and 5 bases from J, the junction contained 4 bases not matched to a gene. The CDR3 extends over 15 amino acids. Germline loops: CDR1 MRHNA, CDR2 SNTAGT. The CDR3: CASSPGTSGTGELFF. CDR3 in DNA: TGTGCCAGCAGCCCAGGGACTAGCGGGACCGGGGAGCTGTTTTTT.